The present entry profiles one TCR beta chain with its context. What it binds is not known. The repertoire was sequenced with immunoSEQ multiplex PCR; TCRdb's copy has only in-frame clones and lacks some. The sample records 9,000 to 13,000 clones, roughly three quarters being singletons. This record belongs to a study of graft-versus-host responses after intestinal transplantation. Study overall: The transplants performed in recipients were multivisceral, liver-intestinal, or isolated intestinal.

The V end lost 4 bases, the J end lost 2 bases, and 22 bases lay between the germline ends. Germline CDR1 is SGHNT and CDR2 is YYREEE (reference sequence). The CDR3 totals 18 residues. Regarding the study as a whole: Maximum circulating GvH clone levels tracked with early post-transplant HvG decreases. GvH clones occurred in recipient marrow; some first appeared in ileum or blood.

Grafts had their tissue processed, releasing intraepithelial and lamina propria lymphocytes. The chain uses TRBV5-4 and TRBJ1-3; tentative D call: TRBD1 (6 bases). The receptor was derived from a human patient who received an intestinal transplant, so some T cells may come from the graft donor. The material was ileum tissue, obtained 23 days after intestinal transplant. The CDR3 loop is CASSQDLRGAGPGNTIYF. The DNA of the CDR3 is TGTGCCAGCAGCCAAGATCTGAGGGGGGCAGGCCCTGGAAACACCATATATTTT.